What follows are 5 T cell receptor beta chains derived from one specimen sequenced in a study of molecular identifiers for immune sequencing clone quantification. TCRdb itself ran the PCR reads through MiXCR, one entry per CDR3 protein. The table lists under 650,000 distinct CDR3 sequences, 20% of them singletons. Sequenced sample: naive CD8+ T cells from blood, with Jurkat cell RNA spiked in. Regarding subset: FACS-sorted CD8+CD4-CCR7+CD45RA+ naive T cells. The receptors were gathered from a human donor in good health. Some libraries in this study had Jurkat cell RNA spiked in.

This clonotype was observed a handful of times. The chain is built from TRBV4-1 and TRBJ1-1, with a possible D match to TRBD1 (5 bases). The germline gives CDR1 MGHRA, CDR2 YSYEKL. The CDR3 runs 16 residues. The ends were cut back, 0 bases at V and 0 bases at J, with 11 bases in the middle. This CDR3 reads CASSQEAGLLNTEAFF. The CDR3 DNA reads as TGCGCCAGCAGCCAAGAAGCGGGACTATTGAACACTGAAGCTTTCTTT.

In this sample, this clonotype turned up many times. CDR3 DNA: TGTGCCAGCAGCTTAGCGCAAGGGGACAATCAGCCCCAGCATTTT. This sequence encodes CASSLAQGDNQPQHF. V is TRBV7-8 and J is TRBJ1-5; D might be TRBD1 (5 bases). CDR3 length: 15 amino acids. Per the germline V gene, CDR1 is SGHVS and CDR2 is FQNEAQ. V lost 0 bases, J lost 3 bases, and 9 bases lay in between. Supplemented by reference TRBV7-8 and TRBJ1-5, the full variable domain reads GAGVSQSPRYKVAKRGQDVALRCDPISGHVSLFWYQQALGQGPEFLTYFQNEAQLDKSGLPSDRFFAERPEGSVSTLKIQRTQQEDSAVYLCASSLAQGDNQPQHFGDGTRLSIL.

The V and J genes are TRBV12-3 or TRBV12-4 and TRBJ2-3; 16 positions match TRBD2. Germline trimming cut 10 bases from V and 4 bases from J; bases unmatched to any gene: 14. The CDR3 length is 18 residues. CDR3 loop: CAISMPGLAGGPPDTQYF. The CDR3 DNA reads TGTGCCATCTCTATGCCGGGACTAGCGGGAGGGCCCCCAGATACGCAGTATTTT.

This clonotype was observed many times. The CDR3 sequence: CASSIRGNTYNEQFF. The CDR3 DNA follows: TGTGCCAGTAGTATCAGGGGCAACACCTACAATGAGCAGTTCTTC. The rearrangement joins TRBV19 to TRBJ2-1; the D gene is possibly TRBD1 (6 bases). Deletions cut 3 bases from V and 2 bases from J, with 11 bases between. The germline gives CDR1 LNHDA, CDR2 SQIVND (reference sequence). This CDR3 has 15 amino acids. The variable domain in full, completed from reference TRBV19 and TRBJ2-1, reads DGGITQSPKYLFRKEGQNVTLSCEQNLNHDAMYWYRQDPGQGLRLIYYSQIVNDFQKGDIAEGYSVSREKKESFPLTVTSAQKNPTAFYLCASSIRGNTYNEQFFGPGTRLTVL.

The CDR3: CASSHRTGGNTDTQYF. The CDR3 DNA is TGTGCCAGCAGCCACAGAACAGGGGGAAACACAGATACGCAGTATTTT. The genes are TRBV13 and TRBJ2-3, with 8 bases that match TRBD1. CDR3 length: 16 amino acids. The germline gives CDR1 PRHDT, CDR2 FYEKMQ (reference sequence). V lost 5 bases to trimming and J lost 2 bases; unmatched junction nucleotides: 9.